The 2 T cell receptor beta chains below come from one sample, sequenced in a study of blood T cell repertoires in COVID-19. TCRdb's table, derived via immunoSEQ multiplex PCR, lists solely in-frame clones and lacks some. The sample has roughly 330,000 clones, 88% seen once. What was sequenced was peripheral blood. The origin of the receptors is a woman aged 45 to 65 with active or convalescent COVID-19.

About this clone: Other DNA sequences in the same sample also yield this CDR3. The CDR3 region is CASSPTGRREKLFF. DNA for the CDR3: TGTGCCAGCAGTCCGACAGGGAGACGAGAAAAACTGTTTTTT. This chain links TRBV5-8 with TRBJ1-4, with 7 bases that match TRBD1. The germline V gene encodes CDR1 SGHTS and CDR2 YDEGEE. The ends lost 5 bases at V and 8 bases at J; junction bases unmatched: 9. The length of the CDR3 is 14 residues.

This chain's CDR3 is CATSDFSGNEQYF. The CDR3 DNA is TGTGCCACCAGTGACTTTAGCGGTAACGAGCAGTACTTC. The chain joins TRBV24-1 to TRBJ2-7; D perhaps matches TRBD2 (6 bases). CDR3 size: 13 residues. V lost 4 bases and J lost 5, with 11 bases in between. Germline CDR1 is KGHDR and CDR2 is SFDVKD.